Described below is a single TCR beta chain sequence and its context. Using immunoSEQ multiplex PCR, the repertoire was profiled, and TCRdb retains in-frame clones only, with some absent. This table holds 130,000 to 150,000 clones, around 92% found once. The data originate from a study of control samples from healthy donors and cancer patients. The sequence was obtained from a man younger than 40 in good health. Sequencing was carried out using blood.

The chain's CDR3 is CASSPGGSGGSTDTQYF. In DNA form, the CDR3 reads TGCGCCAGCAGCCCCGGGGGTAGCGGGGGTAGCACAGATACGCAGTATTTT. This chain connects TRBV5-1 to TRBJ2-3; 9 nucleotides align to TRBD2. With V trimmed by 4 bases and J by 0 bases, 9 bases remained unmatched. The CDR3 has 17 residues. Germline values: CDR1 SGHRS, CDR2 YFSETQ.